This T cell receptor (beta chain) was recovered during a study of tumor-infiltrating lymphocytes in primary liver carcinoma. TCR beta cDNA came from approximately 0.55 ug total RNA, primed with a constant-region primer. The TCR beta library was amplified through three nested multiplex PCR rounds in a modified ARM-PCR procedure. TCRdb redid the calling of the multiplex PCR reads with MiXCR, one entry per CDR3 protein. The sample consists of tens of thousands of distinct CDR3 sequences, about 84% of them appearing once. About this clonotype: Its antigen is unknown.

Study-wide results and caveats: Paired tumor-adjacent and tumor-blood samples overlapped less than tumor region pairs did.

Investigators took RNA and DNA out together from approximately 22-30 mg of unsorted bulk tissue. At sampling, these chronic HBV carriers had received no treatment. Tumors were each sampled at five separate regions. The receptor was derived from a woman in her 30s with primary liver carcinoma and hepatitis B virus infection. The sequenced material came from liver tumor tissue from sampling region 2. Sample subset: tumor region T2, inferior pole.

CDR3 region: CASSLFGTSGLERFF. DNA for the CDR3: TGTGCCAGCAGCCTGTTCGGGACTAGCGGACTTGAACGGTTCTTC. This chain uses TRBV12-3 or TRBV12-4 with TRBJ2-1; TRBD2 matches 11 bases. V dropped 6 bases and J dropped 15; count of bases not matched to a gene: 16. The CDR3 has 15 amino acids.